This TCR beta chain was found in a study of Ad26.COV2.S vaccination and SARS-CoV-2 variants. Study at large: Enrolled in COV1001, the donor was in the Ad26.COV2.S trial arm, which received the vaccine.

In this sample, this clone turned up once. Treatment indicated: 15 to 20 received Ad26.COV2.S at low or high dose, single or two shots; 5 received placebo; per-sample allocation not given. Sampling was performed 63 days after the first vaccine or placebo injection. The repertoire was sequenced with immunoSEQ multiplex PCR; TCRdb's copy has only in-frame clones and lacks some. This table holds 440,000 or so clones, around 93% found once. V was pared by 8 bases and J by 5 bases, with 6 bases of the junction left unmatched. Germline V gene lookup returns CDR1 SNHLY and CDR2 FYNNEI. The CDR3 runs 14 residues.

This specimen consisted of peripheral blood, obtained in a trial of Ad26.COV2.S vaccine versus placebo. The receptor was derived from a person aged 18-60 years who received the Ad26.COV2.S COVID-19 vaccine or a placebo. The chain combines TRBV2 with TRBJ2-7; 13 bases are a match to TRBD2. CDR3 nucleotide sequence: TGTGCCAGCGATTTACTAGCGGGGGGGCACGAGCAGTACTTC. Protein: CASDLLAGGHEQYF.